Below, one T cell receptor (beta chain) is given with its context. Its antigen is currently unknown. This CDR3 spans 12 amino acids. Germline assignment: CDR1 LNHDA and CDR2 SQIVND (reference sequence). This sample stems from a study of blood T cells in healthy people across ages. Findings and caveats of the study: Getting older went along with TCR beta diversity per million T cells dropping roughly linearly. The study found more naive CD4+ cells and higher diversity in long-lived than aged donors.

Then a second PCR, running about 6 to 11 cycles, was carried out with a sample-barcoded 5' primer and a J-beta primer mix. TCRdb reprocessed the 5' RACE reads via MiXCR and lists one record per CDR3 protein. The sample includes roughly 1.9 million distinct CDR3 sequences, approximately 39% of them seen just once. This TCR came from a human donor in good health. Sequenced input: blood. This rearrangement joins TRBV19 to TRBJ2-7; D ambiguous. TRBJ2-5 matches the DNA end more closely, so the J call is doubtful. The CDR3 DNA reads as TGTGCCAGTAGCAACGTAGAAGAGACCCAGTACTTC. Its translation: CASSNVEETQYF.